A selection of T cell receptor beta chains follows, all from one sample in a study of somatic mutations in cytotoxic T cells in rheumatoid arthritis. Sequencing was performed with immunoSEQ multiplex PCR; in TCRdb, only in-frame clones are kept and a portion is missing. Of roughly 23,000 clones in the sample, around 75% were seen once. The sequencing sample was made of CD8+ T cells sorted from blood. The receptors come from an adult with rheumatoid arthritis. Both conserved end residues are part of each CDR3. A D gene is named only where the DNA matches it firmly. Clone size, where shown, is once, few, many, or a class for clones that have expanded.

>TRBJ2-1|TRBV7-9|.|.
TGTGCCAGCAGCTCGATGGGGCTAGCCTACAATGAGCAGTTCTTC
CASSSMGLAYNEQFF
>TRBJ2-1|TRBV10-1|.|.
TGCGCCAGCAGCTCCTATAACGATGAGCAGTTCTTC
CASSSYNDEQFF
>TRBJ1-2|TRBV6-5|.|.
TGTGCCAGCAGTTACACGACATACTATGGCTACACCTTC
CASSYTTYYGYTF
>TRBJ2-1|TRBV4-2|TRBD2|.
TGTGCCAGCAGCCAAGATATAAACTTCGGGCTAGCGGGAGGAGAAGATGAGCAGTTCTTC
CASSQDINFGLAGGEDEQFF
>TRBJ1-3|TRBV4-3|TRBD1|once
TGCGCCAGCAGCCAGAACCCAGGGGGCTCTGGAAACACCATATATTTT
CASSQNPGGSGNTIYF
>TRBJ2-5|TRBV7-9|.|once
TGTGCCAGCAGCTTAGGGCGGCAGTACCAAGAGACCCAGTACTTC
CASSLGRQYQETQYF
>TRBJ1-2|TRBV5-6|TRBD1|.
TGTGCCAGCAGCTTAGCGACAGGGCTCTATGGCTACACCTTC
CASSLATGLYGYTF
>TRBJ2-1|TRBV19|.|few
TGTGCCAGTAGTATAACCGCACTGACGGTGACGTTCTTC
CASSITALTVTFF
>TRBJ2-7|TRBV6-5|.|.
TGTGCCAGCAGTTACTCGTCAGGCGGACACTACGAGCAGTACTTC
CASSYSSGGHYEQYF
>TRBJ2-5|TRBV9|TRBD2|once
TGTGCCAGCAGCGTAGGGGGTAGCGGGGGTTCACGGGAGACCCAGTACTTC
CASSVGGSGGSRETQYF
>TRBJ2-1|TRBV12-5|.|.
TGTGCTAGTGGTTTGGTTGGGAGCGGAATCCACAATGAGCAGTTCTTC
CASGLVGSGIHNEQFF
>TRBJ1-5|TRBV7-9|.|.
TGTGCCAGCAGCCGCGAGGGTCTAAGCAATCAGCCCCAGCATTTT
CASSREGLSNQPQHF
>TRBJ1-3|TRBV9|.|.
TGTGCCAGCAGCGTAGGTACAGGGCCTGGAAACACCATATATTTT
CASSVGTGPGNTIYF
>TRBJ2-7|TRBV4-2|.|.
TGTGCCAGCAGCCAAGCAGGCGGTATAACGGAGCAGTACTTC
CASSQAGGITEQYF
>TRBJ2-1|TRBV7-9|.|.
TGTGCCAGCAGCCCCCGACAAGACAATGAGCAGTTCTTC
CASSPRQDNEQFF
>TRBJ2-6|TRBV11-2|.|.
TGTGCCAGCAGAAGTTCTAAGTCTGGGGCCAACGTCCTGACTTTC
CASRSSKSGANVLTF
>TRBJ1-2|TRBV7-9|.|.
TGTGCCAGCAGCTTAGACGTCTATGGCTACACCTTC
CASSLDVYGYTF
>TRBJ2-6|TRBV11-2|.|.
TGTGCCAGCAGCTTAGGGTCGCCAGGGGCGACTGGGGCCAACGTCCTGACTTTC
CASSLGSPGATGANVLTF
>TRBJ1-2|TRBV19|TRBD1|.
TGTGCCAGTAGGGGACAGGGTTTGCTCTATGGCTACACCTTC
CASRGQGLLYGYTF
>TRBJ1-2|TRBV29-1|.|.
TGCAGCGTTGAAGATAGGGTGGAATATGGCTACACCTTC
CSVEDRVEYGYTF
>TRBJ1-2|TRBV6-5|.|.
TGTGCCAGCAGTTTTACAGGGAACTATGGCTACACCTTC
CASSFTGNYGYTF
>TRBJ2-2|TRBV4-2|.|.
TGTGCCAGCAGCCCAAGGGGGGTTTTGGAGGGGGTAAACACCGGGGAGCTGTTTTTT
CASSPRGVLEGVNTGELFF
>TRBJ1-1|TRBV6-5|.|.
TGTGCCAGCAGTTACTCGATTAGTATGAACACTGAAGCTTTCTTT
CASSYSISMNTEAFF
>TRBJ1-5|TRBV19|TRBD1|.
TGTGCCAGTAGTATCGACAGGGTAGGCTTTTTTAGCAATCAGCCCCAGCATTTT
CASSIDRVGFFSNQPQHF
>TRBJ2-7|TRBV4-1|.|once
TGCGCCAGCAGCCCCCACCTCTCGGAGGGGTACGAGCAGTACTTC
CASSPHLSEGYEQYF
>TRBJ2-7|TRBV29-1|.|.
TGCAGCGTTTTTGTGGGGAACTACGAGCAGTACTTC
CSVFVGNYEQYF
>TRBJ1-1|TRBV11-2|.|.
TGTGCCAGCAGCTTACCCAGCCCGGGGACACTGAACACTGAAGCTTTCTTT
CASSLPSPGTLNTEAFF
>TRBJ2-1|TRBV13|.|.
TGTGCCAGCAGCTCCAGTAATGAGCAGTTCTTC
CASSSSNEQFF
>TRBJ1-2|TRBV4-1|.|few
TGCGCCAGCAGCCAAGACTCGTCCGTTAACTATGGCTACACCTTC
CASSQDSSVNYGYTF
>TRBJ1-6|TRBV4-3|.|.
TGCGCCAGCAGCCAAGATGGGCGGAGGGGGAAGTCACCCCTCCACTTT
CASSQDGRRGKSPLHF
>TRBJ1-2|TRBV30|.|.
TGTGCCTGGAACCTTTTAGAGCATGCTCGGAGCTACACCTTC
CAWNLLEHARSYTF
>TRBJ2-1|TRBV19|.|.
TGTGCCACACAGCCAGGGACCGCCTTCTACAATGAGCAGTTCTTC
CATQPGTAFYNEQFF
>TRBJ1-1|TRBV2|.|.
TGTGCCAGCTTTGGGACGGTCACTGAAGCTTTCTTT
CASFGTVTEAFF
>TRBJ1-4|TRBV5-5|.|.
TGTGCCAGCAGCTCTGTAATACTCGAAAAACTGTTTTTT
CASSSVILEKLFF
>TRBJ2-7|TRBV2|.|.
TGTGCCAGCAGTGGTCTGACCACCTACGAGCAGTACTTC
CASSGLTTYEQYF
>TRBJ2-5|TRBV29-1|TRBD1|.
TGCAGCGTTGAACCGATCGGGACAGAAGGAGAGACCCAGTACTTC
CSVEPIGTEGETQYF
>TRBJ2-7|TRBV9|TRBD2|.
TGTGCCAGCAGCGCTACTAGCGGGAGAACGAAATACGAGCAGTACTTC
CASSATSGRTKYEQYF
>TRBJ1-4|TRBV7-9|TRBD1|few
TGTGCCAGCAGCTCCCGGGACAGGGGATGGGATGAAAAACTGTTTTTT
CASSSRDRGWDEKLFF
>TRBJ2-1|TRBV19|TRBD2|.
TGTGCCAGTAACTCGGCGGGGGGCTCCTACAATGAGCAGTTCTTC
CASNSAGGSYNEQFF
>TRBJ2-5|TRBV6-1|TRBD1|.
TGTGCCAGCAGTGAAACGGGGACAGGGGGAAAGACCCAGTACTTC
CASSETGTGGKTQYF
>TRBJ2-1|TRBV5-1|.|few
TGCGCCAGCAGCTTGGCCGACAGTTTTTACAATGAGCAGTTCTTC
CASSLADSFYNEQFF
>TRBJ1-5|TRBV27|TRBD1|.
TGTGCCAGCAGTTCGACAGGGAAGCATCAGCCCCAGCATTTT
CASSSTGKHQPQHF
>TRBJ1-2|TRBV12-5|TRBD1|.
TGTGCTAGTGGTTCCTCAAATAGAATCGGGACAGGGGTTGGCTACACCTTC
CASGSSNRIGTGVGYTF
>TRBJ2-7|TRBV10-3|.|.
TGTGCCACGAGGACGGACTCCTACGAGCAGTACTTC
CATRTDSYEQYF
>TRBJ2-7|TRBV5-1|.|.
TGCGCCAGCAGCTTCCGGGACGGAACTTACGAGCAGTACTTC
CASSFRDGTYEQYF
>TRBJ1-2|TRBV10-1|TRBD1|.
TGCGCCAGTTCCCGACAGGGTAGAGATGGCTACACCTTC
CASSRQGRDGYTF
>TRBJ2-2|TRBV21-1|.|.
TGTGCCAGCAGCACCCGCTCAGGGGAAAGCACCGGGGAGCTGTTTTTT
CASSTRSGESTGELFF
>TRBJ2-6|TRBV12-5|.|.
TGTGCTAGTGGTTGCGACTCTGCAGGACAAAGTCGGGCCAACGTCCTGACTTTC
CASGCDSAGQSRANVLTF
>TRBJ2-5|TRBV29-1|TRBD2|.
TGCAGCGTTGAAGATAAGGGGACTATCCAAGAGACCCAGTACTTC
CSVEDKGTIQETQYF
>TRBJ1-2|TRBV27|.|.
TGTGCCAGCAGTTCCCGTTTGGTTGGGGGCTACACCTTC
CASSSRLVGGYTF
>TRBJ2-7|TRBV2|TRBD2|once
TGTGCCAGCAGTGATGGGACTAGCGGGAGAGGATACGAGCAGTACTTC
CASSDGTSGRGYEQYF
>TRBJ2-7|TRBV5-1|TRBD2|.
TGCGCCAGCAGCTCCCGGGGGGGGTACGAGCAGTACTTC
CASSSRGGYEQYF
>TRBJ1-1|TRBV6-1|.|.
TGTGCCAGCAACTTCAACCTGGGCACTGAAGCTTTCTTT
CASNFNLGTEAFF
>TRBJ2-1|TRBV15|.|once
TGTGCCACCAGCAGAGATCTGGTACAGGTGTACAATGAGCAGTTCTTC
CATSRDLVQVYNEQFF
>TRBJ1-2|TRBV15|.|.
TGTGCCACCAGCGGGGCCGGGACCTATGGCTACACCTTC
CATSGAGTYGYTF
>TRBJ2-7|TRBV7-9|.|.
TGTGCCAGCAGCCCACCAGTTGGCGACGAGCAGTACTTC
CASSPPVGDEQYF
>TRBJ1-2|TRBV2|.|few
TGTGCCAGCAGTGAAAGGTCCCGGGCCCCACTGTATTACACCTTC
CASSERSRAPLYYTF
>TRBJ1-1|TRBV21-1|.|.
TGTGCCAGCAGCAAAAGGGTAAGGGTTGGGACTGAAGCTTTCTTT
CASSKRVRVGTEAFF
>TRBJ1-2|TRBV6-1|TRBD1|.
TGTGCCAGCAGTGAAACGGGACAGTCACTCTATGGCTACACCTTC
CASSETGQSLYGYTF
>TRBJ1-1|TRBV19|TRBD1|.
TGTGCCAGTAGTGTACTACAGGGGGCCGCTGAAGCTTTCTTT
CASSVLQGAAEAFF